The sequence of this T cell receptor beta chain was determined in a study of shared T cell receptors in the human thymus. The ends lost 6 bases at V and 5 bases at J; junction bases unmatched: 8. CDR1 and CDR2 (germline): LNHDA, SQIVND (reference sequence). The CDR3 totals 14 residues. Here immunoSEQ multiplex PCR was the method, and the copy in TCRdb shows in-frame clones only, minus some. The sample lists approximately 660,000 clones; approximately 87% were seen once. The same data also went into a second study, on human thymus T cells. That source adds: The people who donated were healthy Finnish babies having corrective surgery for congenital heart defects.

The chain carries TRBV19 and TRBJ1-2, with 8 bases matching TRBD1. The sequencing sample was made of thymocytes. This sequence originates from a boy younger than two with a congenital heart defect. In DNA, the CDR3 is TGTGCCAGTAGCCAGGACAGGGATGAGTATGGCTACACCTTC. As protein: CASSQDRDEYGYTF.